A selection of T cell receptor beta chains follows, all from one sample in a study of CXCR3-negative and CXCR3-positive naive CD8 T cells. TCRdb derives one entry per CDR3 protein from the 5' RACE reads, leaving out DNA. This repertoire includes roughly 7,100 distinct CDR3 sequences. Sequences were obtained from naive CXCR3- CD8+ T cells from blood. All receptors derive from a human donor in good health. Some clones in this sample may be carry-over from other donors' samples. The CDR3 runs from the conserved cysteine through the conserved F or W. The order of the fields is clone size, J gene, V gene, CDR3 protein. For some rows the clone size is stated as once, few or many, or as a class when expanded; others skip it.

medium-sized TRBJ2-7 TRBV20-1 CSAGTSPYSYEQYF
. TRBJ2-1 TRBV28 CASSPRTSGSGQFF
. TRBJ2-1 TRBV29-1 CSVPGGSYYNEQFF
medium-sized TRBJ2-1 TRBV6-4 CASIGYGGAHNEQFF
medium-sized TRBJ2-1 TRBV29-1 CSVDLAGRAYNEQFF
. TRBJ2-5 TRBV5-1 CASSLDSFQETQYF
. TRBJ1-2 TRBV29-1 CSVFIKEFANYGYTF
. TRBJ2-5 TRBV2 CASSGIRNSYQETQYF
medium-sized TRBJ2-3 TRBV7-3 CASSSQGGTDTQYF
medium-sized TRBJ1-2 TRBV28 CASSLPDHGPNYGYTF
. TRBJ2-1 TRBV25-1 CASSISGSPNEQFF
. TRBJ2-5 TRBV27 CASSLLSGADLHF
medium-sized TRBJ2-5 TRBV19 CASSITGLAGEETQYF
medium-sized TRBJ2-7 TRBV2 CASGPGTSPDEQYF
medium-sized TRBJ2-7 TRBV10-3 CAMTDRPYEQYF
medium-sized TRBJ1-5 TRBV7-9 CASSLGPQGASPQHF
. TRBJ2-1 TRBV20-1 CSARDQGSSYNEQFF
. TRBJ1-1 TRBV20-1 CSAPTPTNTEAFF
medium-sized TRBJ2-2 TRBV29-1 CSVELRGLNTGELFF
. TRBJ1-4 TRBV21-1 CASSKTGDEKLFF
medium-sized TRBJ2-1 TRBV29-1 CSVEAGGNEQFF
medium-sized TRBJ2-1 TRBV29-1 CSVGKGETSGTNEQFF
. TRBJ2-1 TRBV5-1 CASSARTGGSPDNEQFF